This record looks at one T cell receptor beta chain sequence and its context. The sample belongs to a study of blood T cell repertoires in COVID-19. Clones were read by immunoSEQ multiplex PCR, and TCRdb kept only the in-frame ones, dropping some. The table lists a few hundred thousand clones, roughly 84% of them singletons. The TCR was taken from a woman in her thirties or forties who had recovered from COVID-19. Sequenced: peripheral blood.

For the CDR3, the DNA is TGTGCCAGCAGCGTAGGTCCCGTGACTAGTGCCGAGCAGTACTTC. It encodes CASSVGPVTSAEQYF. The chain has TRBV9 and TRBJ2-7, with D possibly matching TRBD2 (6 bases). From germline, CDR1 is SGDLS and CDR2 YYNGEE. Trimming shortened V by 0 bases and J by 6 bases, and 16 bases separated the two germline ends. There are 15 residues in the CDR3.